These 27 T cell receptor beta chains were sequenced from one sample in a study of OX40 agonist ivuxolimab in advanced cancers. The data were produced by immunoSEQ multiplex PCR, yet TCRdb's version contains in-frame clones alone and is incomplete. The sample has about 110,000 clones; about nine tenths are singletons. Here the sequenced sample was CD4+ or CD8+ T cells sorted from blood, taken in a trial of the OX40 agonist ivuxolimab. The receptors were gathered from an adult with an advanced solid tumor such as melanoma, head and neck, liver or kidney cancer.

CDR3 residues: CASSPREGSNTEAFF. CDR3 nucleotides: TGTGCCAGCAGTCCCCGTGAAGGATCGAACACTGAAGCTTTCTTT. V is TRBV27 and J is TRBJ1-1; D is uncertain. V was cut by 5 bases and J by 1 base, with 14 bases left in between. CDR1 and CDR2 from the germline V gene are MNHEY and SMNVEV (reference sequence). This CDR3 is built from 15 residues.

Notes on this clone: The junction departs from the called germline gene at one end, perhaps through a read error. This CDR3 reads CASRRGASNEQYF. In DNA, the CDR3 is TGTGCCAGCAGACGGGGGGCCTCCAACGAGCAGTACTTC. The chain links TRBV7-9 to TRBJ2-7; tentatively, D is TRBD2 (7 bases). The CDR3 extends over 13 amino acids. The germline CDR1 and CDR2 sequences are SEHNR and FQNEAQ (reference sequence).

With regard to this clone: The identical CDR3 is also encoded by other nucleotide sequences in the sample. The genes are TRBV6-5 and TRBJ2-2; TRBD2 is a possible D gene (7 bases). The V gene's germline CDR1 is MNHEY and CDR2 SVGAGI. V was cut by 4 bases and J by 4 bases, with 13 bases left in between. The CDR3 loop spans 15 amino acids. The CDR3 coding sequence is TGTGCCAGCAGTTTTCAGGGAGGGGGCACCGGGGAGCTGTTTTTT. This translates into CASSFQGGGTGELFF.

The chain has TRBV5-6 and TRBJ1-2, with D perhaps matching TRBD1 (6 bases). This CDR3 has 13 amino acids. Trimming shortened V by 0 bases and J by 4 bases, and 7 bases separated the two germline ends. Germline-derived CDR1 and CDR2 are SGHDT and YYEEEE. The CDR3 DNA follows: TGTGCCAGCAGCTTGGACAGGGCCTATGGCTACACCTTC. Amino acid sequence: CASSLDRAYGYTF.

V is TRBV19 and J is TRBJ2-5; D may correspond to TRBD1 or TRBD2 (6 bases each). CDR1 is LNHDA and CDR2 is SQIVND in the germline V gene (reference sequence). Trimming took off 1 base at V and 2 bases at J, with 8 bases between the two ends. The CDR3 is 14 amino acids. The DNA for the CDR3 is TGTGCCAGTAGTATAGGGGGGGCACAAGAGACCCAGTACTTC. Protein sequence: CASSIGGAQETQYF.

The chain uses TRBV7-9 and TRBJ2-7, with D tentatively TRBD1 (6 bases). The CDR3 is 15 residues long. Germline V lookup: CDR1 SEHNR, CDR2 FQNEAQ (reference sequence). The V gene lost 5 bases and the J gene lost 4 bases, with 18 bases spanning the gap. The DNA for the CDR3 is TGTGCCAGCAGCCAGTCCCGAGACAGGCTGTACGAGCAGTACTTC. This sequence encodes CASSQSRDRLYEQYF.

V gene TRBV19 combines with J gene TRBJ1-2, with D possibly being TRBD1 (6 bases). In germline, CDR1 is LNHDA, CDR2 SQIVND (reference sequence). V lost 8 bases to trimming and J lost 1 base, with 20 bases between them. The CDR3 extends over 16 amino acids. The CDR3 is CASFPGGRINNYGYTF. The CDR3 nucleotides are TGTGCCAGTTTTCCGGGGGGGCGGATCAATAACTATGGCTACACCTTC.

The chain links TRBV2 to TRBJ2-7; D gene uncertain. The CDR3 contains 11 residues. Trimming removed 8 bases from V and 4 bases from J, with 9 bases in between. Germline loops: CDR1 SNHLY, CDR2 FYNNEI. The CDR3 loop reads CASCVGYEQYF. CDR3 nucleotides: TGTGCCAGCTGCGTGGGGTACGAGCAGTACTTC.

The chain links TRBV7-7 to TRBJ2-3; 10 positions agree with TRBD2. The CDR3 consists of 15 residues. The germline gives CDR1 SSHAT, CDR2 FNYEAQ (reference sequence). Trimming removed 5 bases from V and 2 bases from J; junction bases left unmatched: 4. The CDR3 is CASSPGTSVTDTQYF. Here the CDR3 DNA reads TGTGCCAGCAGCCCCGGGACTAGCGTCACAGATACGCAGTATTTT. Full variable domain (rest looked up from reference TRBV7-7 and TRBJ2-3): GAGVSQSPRYKVTKRGQDVTLRCDPISSHATLYWYQQALGQGPEFLTYFNYEAQPDKSGLPSDRFSAERPEGSISTLTIQRTEQRDSAMYRCASSPGTSVTDTQYFGPGTRLTVL.

This chain joins TRBV6-5 and TRBJ1-1; D is possibly TRBD1 (5 bases). From germline, CDR1 is MNHEY and CDR2 SVGAGI. The CDR3 has 13 residues. Trimming removed 8 bases from V and 1 base from J, with 11 bases in between. Here the CDR3 DNA reads TGTGCCAGCGGGAGACAGACGAACACTGAAGCTTTCTTT. This sequence encodes CASGRQTNTEAFF.

The V and J genes are TRBV11-2 and TRBJ2-5; perhaps D is TRBD1 or TRBD2 (5 bases each). The germline gives CDR1 SGHAT, CDR2 FQNNGV. Trimming shortened V by 1 base and J by 4 bases, and 10 bases separated the two germline ends. This CDR3 has 14 amino acids. The CDR3, as DNA: TGTGCCAGCAGCTTAGTGTCAGGGAGAGAGACCCAGTACTTC. Its translation is CASSLVSGRETQYF. Using reference TRBV11-2 and TRBJ2-5 for the parts outside the CDR3, the full variable domain is EAGVAQSPRYKIIEKRQSVAFWCNPISGHATLYWYQQILGQGPKLLIQFQNNGVVDDSQLPKDRFSAERLKGVDSTLKIQPAKLEDSAVYLCASSLVSGRETQYFGPGTRLLVL.

J is TRBJ2-1 and V is TRBV9; D is unclear. The CDR3 contains 12 residues. The germline V and J ends were trimmed by 4 bases and 8 bases, with 10 bases remaining between them. In germline, CDR1 is SGDLS, CDR2 YYNGEE. CDR3 DNA: TGTGCCAGCAGCCCGAAGTCCGATGAGCAGTTCTTC. Protein sequence: CASSPKSDEQFF.

This chain joins TRBV15 and TRBJ2-1; tentatively, D is TRBD1 (7 bases). This CDR3 region has 15 residues. V was trimmed by 3 bases and J by 6 bases, leaving 15 bases between them. Germline CDR1 reads LNHNV; CDR2 reads YYDKDF (reference sequence). CDR3 nucleotides: TGTGCCACCAGCAGGGAGGGGGCGGGTGGCAATGAGCAGTTCTTC. Its translation: CATSREGAGGNEQFF.

The genes are TRBV9 and TRBJ1-4; D is undetermined. This CDR3 comprises 13 residues. V was trimmed by 0 bases and J by 8 bases, leaving 8 bases between them. Germline-derived CDR1 and CDR2 are SGDLS and YYNGEE. CDR3: CASSVGLGEKLFF. CDR3 bases: TGTGCCAGCAGCGTAGGGTTGGGAGAAAAACTGTTTTTT.

The chain uses TRBV7-9 and TRBJ2-7; D is unclear. The CDR3 has 13 residues. V was shortened by 3 bases and J by 3 bases, with 9 bases between the two germline ends. Germline V gives CDR1 SEHNR, CDR2 FQNEAQ (reference sequence). The CDR3 nucleotides are TGTGCCAGCAGCTTGAACCGTAACTACGAGCAGTACTTC. Translating it yields CASSLNRNYEQYF.

The chain uses TRBV28 and TRBJ2-7, with TRBD2 as a possible D gene (7 bases). This CDR3 is 13 amino acids long. CDR1 is MDHEN and CDR2 is SYDVKM in the germline V gene. V lost 8 bases to trimming and J lost 0 bases, with 11 bases between them. CDR3 nucleotide sequence: TGTGCCAGCGGGGGGGGCCCCTCCTACGAGCAGTACTTC. This translates into CASGGGPSYEQYF. The full variable domain, rest sourced from reference TRBV28 and TRBJ2-7, is DVKVTQSSRYLVKRTGEKVFLECVQDMDHENMFWYRQDPGLGLRLIYFSYDVKMKEKGDIPEGYSVSREKKERFSLILESASTNQTSMYLCASGGGPSYEQYFGPGTRLTVT.

The chain is built from TRBV28 and TRBJ1-6, with 10 bases that match TRBD1. The CDR3 has 16 residues. The germline gives CDR1 MDHEN, CDR2 SYDVKM. The junction had 6 bases not matched to a gene; V was cut back by 3 bases and J by 7 bases. In nucleotides, the CDR3 is TGTGCCAGCAGTTTTACCGGGACAGGGGTGAATTCACCCCTCCACTTT. The encoded protein is CASSFTGTGVNSPLHF.

The chain employs TRBV28 and TRBJ1-3; perhaps TRBD1 as D (6 bases). With 4 bases removed from V and 5 bases from J, the gap between germline ends came to 12 bases. The V gene's germline CDR1 is MDHEN and CDR2 SYDVKM. This CDR3 is built from 14 residues. CDR3: CASSSQGSRNTIYF. The CDR3 DNA is TGTGCCAGCAGTTCGCAGGGGAGCCGAAACACCATATATTTT.

Only one count was recorded for this clone. This rearrangement joins TRBV10-3 to TRBJ1-5, with D possibly TRBD1 on 5 matching bases. The germline V and J ends were trimmed by 6 bases and 0 bases, with 15 bases remaining between them. From germline, CDR1 is ENHRY and CDR2 SYGVKD. The CDR3 is made up of 16 amino acids. CDR3 sequence reads: CAISPQGIYSNQPQHF. CDR3 in DNA: TGTGCCATCAGCCCGCAGGGAATATATAGCAATCAGCCCCAGCATTTT.

The rearrangement uses TRBV4-1 and TRBJ1-3; D gene ambiguous. Trimming removed 1 base at V and 1 base at J, with 11 bases between. The CDR3 has 16 residues. CDR1 is MGHRA, CDR2 YSYEKL, per germline. This chain's CDR3 is CASSQGGRGSGNTIYF. CDR3 nucleotides: TGCGCCAGCAGCCAAGGTGGACGTGGATCTGGAAACACCATATATTTT.

J is TRBJ2-3 and V is TRBV5-1; D not resolved. Trimming took 5 bases from V and 6 from J, leaving 19 bases between them. The CDR3 consists of 15 residues. In germline, CDR1 is SGHRS, CDR2 YFSETQ. CDR3 sequence reads: CASRKGSIERDTQYF. Written as DNA, the CDR3 is TGCGCCAGCAGAAAAGGGTCTATAGAGAGGGATACGCAGTATTTT.

The chain carries TRBV28 and TRBJ2-5; D may be TRBD2 (5 bases). The CDR3 extends over 14 amino acids. V was cut by 7 bases and J by 4 bases, with 16 bases left in between. Germline values: CDR1 MDHEN, CDR2 SYDVKM. This chain's CDR3 is CASTPGGVGETQYF. The DNA for the CDR3 is TGTGCCAGCACCCCCGGAGGAGTCGGAGAGACCCAGTACTTC.

V gene TRBV6-5 combines with J gene TRBJ1-2; D gene unclear. The CDR3 is 14 residues long. Germline CDR1 reads MNHEY; CDR2 reads SVGAGI. Between the trimmed V and J ends, which lost 2 bases and 4 bases, there was a span of 11 bases. CDR3 region: CASSYDQRGYGYTF. The CDR3 DNA reads TGTGCCAGCAGTTACGATCAACGTGGCTATGGCTACACCTTC.

The chain has TRBV2 and TRBJ2-1, with 7 bases that match TRBD1. The CDR3 is 13 residues long. Germline loops: CDR1 SNHLY, CDR2 FYNNEI. Trimming took 6 bases from V and 5 from J; bases not matched to a gene: 4. The CDR3 protein is CASRGDRDNEQFF. The CDR3 DNA reads TGTGCCAGCAGAGGGGACAGAGACAATGAGCAGTTCTTC.

The V gene is TRBV5-1, the J gene TRBJ2-6; no definite D call. The CDR3 is made up of 16 amino acids. Germline V gene lookup returns CDR1 SGHRS and CDR2 YFSETQ. Trimming removed 3 bases at V and 0 bases at J, with 10 bases between. DNA for the CDR3: TGCGCCAGCAGCTGGACCGAAAGCTCTGGGGCCAACGTCCTGACTTTC. This encodes CASSWTESSGANVLTF.

The rearrangement joins TRBV18 to TRBJ1-2; D ambiguous. V was cut by 3 bases and J by 8 bases, with 19 bases left in between. This CDR3 region has 15 residues. The germline CDR1 and CDR2 sequences are KGHSH and LQKENI. The DNA for the CDR3 is TGTGCCAGCTCACCTTATGCGACCGCCGATTCCGGCTACACCTTC. Translated: CASSPYATADSGYTF.

This rearrangement joins TRBV5-1 to TRBJ1-1; the D is unclear. Trimming removed 0 bases from V and 10 bases from J, with 13 bases in between. CDR1 is SGHRS, CDR2 YFSETQ, per germline. The length of the CDR3 is 13 residues. CDR3 region: CASSLGPASGAFF. The CDR3 DNA reads as TGCGCCAGCAGCTTGGGGCCGGCGAGCGGAGCTTTCTTT. The full variable domain, its missing parts supplied by reference TRBV5-1 and TRBJ1-1, is KAGVTQTPRYLIKTRGQQVTLSCSPISGHRSVSWYQQTPGQGLQFLFEYFSETQRNKGNFPGRFSGRQFSNSRSEMNVSTLELGDSALYLCASSLGPASGAFFGQGTRLTVV.